The 20 T cell receptor beta chains reported below all come from one sample, sequenced in a study of cytomegalovirus exposure and HLA in healthy donors. The PCR contained 60 Vbeta and 13 Jbeta primers. Sequencing was performed with immunoSEQ multiplex PCR; in TCRdb, only in-frame clones are kept and a portion is missing. The top ten clones hold approximately 4% of a sample with about 140,000 clones, roughly 80% of them seen once. Sequences were obtained from PBMCs. The origin of the receptors is a woman between 40 and 50 years old in good health and CMV-seropositive.

This clone showed up just a few times. V and J are TRBV6-5 and TRBJ1-1; the D is unclear. The CDR3 is 11 amino acids. Germline CDR1 and CDR2: MNHEY and SVGAGI. V was cut by 10 bases and J by 10 bases, with 16 bases left in between. The CDR3 coding sequence is TGTGCCACGAAAGCGGCCGGTGGAGCTTTCTTT. Its protein is CATKAAGGAFF.

CDR3 residues: CATSSRQDTGELFF. The CDR3 DNA sequence: TGTGCCACCAGCAGCCGACAGGACACCGGGGAGCTGTTTTTT. The chain links TRBV15 to TRBJ2-2, with TRBD1 as a possible D gene (6 bases). CDR3 length: 14 amino acids. V lost 3 bases and J 3 bases, leaving 8 bases between the germline ends. Germline assignment: CDR1 LNHNV and CDR2 YYDKDF (reference sequence).

This clone has a single count. The chain recombines TRBV4-2 with TRBJ2-7, with TRBD1 matching 10 bases. The junction had 10 bases not matched to a gene; V was cut back by 0 bases and J by 2 bases. The germline gives CDR1 LGHNA, CDR2 YNFKEQ. The CDR3 has 18 amino acids. This CDR3 reads CASSQDLFLGTGAYEQYF. The CDR3 coding sequence is TGTGCCAGCAGCCAAGATTTGTTTTTAGGGACAGGGGCCTACGAGCAGTACTTC.

This clone was counted between two and nine times. J is TRBJ2-7 and V is TRBV7-6; the match to TRBD1 covers 9 bases. The CDR3 is 14 amino acids. With 5 bases clipped from V and 5 bases from J, the junction kept 7 bases outside the gene matches. From germline, CDR1 is SGHVS and CDR2 FNYEAQ. The chain's CDR3 is CASSPRRTGDEQYF. CDR3 sequence (DNA): TGTGCCAGCAGCCCAAGGCGGACAGGGGACGAGCAGTACTTC.

The CDR3 here is CASSDPRGEGGDEQFF. CDR3 in DNA: TGTGCCAGCAGTGACCCGAGGGGGGAGGGTGGAGATGAGCAGTTCTTC. V gene TRBV6-1 combines with J gene TRBJ2-1; D might be TRBD2 (7 bases). CDR3 size: 16 residues. Trimming removed 3 bases from V and 8 bases from J, with 20 bases in between. Germline V gene lookup returns CDR1 MNHNS and CDR2 SASEGT.

Only one count was recorded for this clone. The chain uses TRBV19 and TRBJ2-7, with 8 nucleotides matching TRBD2. J lost 0 bases, V lost 11 bases, and 6 bases had no gene match. The CDR3 has 13 residues. In germline, CDR1 is LNHDA, CDR2 SQIVND (reference sequence). Written as DNA, the CDR3 is TGTGCCGGGGGACTAGACTGCTCCTACGAGCAGTACTTC. Its protein product is CAGGLDCSYEQYF.

The chain is built from TRBV5-6 and TRBJ2-7; D not certain. The CDR3 runs 16 residues. Per the germline V gene, CDR1 is SGHDT and CDR2 is YYEEEE. Trimming took 6 bases from V and 4 from J, leaving 23 bases between them. The CDR3 coding sequence is TGTGCCAGCACCGAGGCCTATTCCCGACCTTATTACGAGCAGTACTTC. Translation: CASTEAYSRPYYEQYF.

This clone came up a few times. The V call is TRBV6-1, the J call TRBJ1-2, with D maybe TRBD1 (6 bases). The V end was cut by 1 base, the J end by 6 bases, with 15 bases between. There are 15 residues in the CDR3. Germline V CDR1 and CDR2: MNHNS, SASEGT. The CDR3 here is CASSEGKDRLHGYTF. In DNA, the CDR3 is TGTGCCAGCAGTGAAGGAAAAGACAGGTTGCATGGCTACACCTTC.

This sequence joins TRBV27 and TRBJ2-1; the D gene is possibly TRBD2 (5 bases). The CDR3 sequence is 13 residues long. CDR1 is MNHEY and CDR2 is SMNVEV in the germline V gene (reference sequence). Deletions cut 6 bases from V and 13 bases from J, with 19 bases between. The CDR3 region is CASSRSPAALQFF. Written as DNA, the CDR3 is TGTGCCAGCAGCAGATCCCCAGCGGCCCTACAGTTCTTC.

The genes are TRBV30 and TRBJ1-2; 7 nucleotides line up with TRBD1. Unmatched junction bases numbered 16, after V lost 5 bases and J lost 7 bases. CDR1 is GTSNPN, CDR2 SVGIG, per germline (reference sequence). The CDR3 runs 15 residues. This CDR3 reads CAWEAGTVSPRGYTF. CDR3 DNA sequence: TGTGCCTGGGAAGCCGGGACAGTAAGTCCTCGTGGCTACACCTTC.

The rearrangement uses TRBV5-1 and TRBJ1-2; D not certain. V shed 0 bases and J shed 6 bases, with 6 bases lying between them. Germline V gene lookup returns CDR1 SGHRS and CDR2 YFSETQ. The CDR3 is 12 amino acids. The CDR3 sequence is CASSLAADGYTF. The CDR3 DNA reads TGCGCCAGCAGCTTGGCCGCGGATGGCTACACCTTC.

This chain uses TRBV4-2 with TRBJ1-4; possible D gene TRBD1, 5 bases. Trimming took off 0 bases at V and 10 bases at J, with 15 bases between the two ends. The CDR3 runs 15 residues. CDR1 and CDR2 (germline): LGHNA, YNFKEQ. CDR3 nucleotide sequence: TGTGCCAGCAGCCAAGATCCCAGCTTGCAGGGAAAACTGTTTTTT. Translated: CASSQDPSLQGKLFF.

CDR3 in amino acids: CASSVASGTYEQYF. Written as DNA, the CDR3 is TGTGCCAGCAGCGTAGCTAGCGGGACCTACGAGCAGTACTTC. The chain is built from TRBV9 and TRBJ2-5; TRBD2 matches at 9 bases. The better agreement between TRBJ2-7 and the DNA end casts doubt on the J call. Germline loops: CDR1 SGDLS, CDR2 YYNGEE. CDR3 length: 14 amino acids.

The gene calls are TRBV2 and TRBJ2-1, with D possibly TRBD1 on 6 matching bases. Trimming removed 7 bases at V and 8 bases at J, with 12 bases between. In germline, CDR1 is SNHLY, CDR2 FYNNEI. This CDR3 is built from 12 residues. CDR3 nucleotide sequence: TGTGCCAGCATTCAGGGGCGCGATGAGCAGTTCTTC. Protein sequence: CASIQGRDEQFF.

This chain links TRBV19 with TRBJ1-1; 10 bases match TRBD1. Germline V gives CDR1 LNHDA, CDR2 SQIVND (reference sequence). V dropped 10 bases and J dropped 4; count of bases not matched to a gene: 12. This CDR3 contains 15 residues. CDR3 loop: CAILFRDRGSTEAFF. As DNA, the CDR3 is TGTGCCATCTTGTTCCGGGACAGGGGTAGCACTGAAGCTTTCTTT.

In DNA form, the CDR3 reads TGTGCCAGCAACCTCCTCCCGGGGAGGCAGAACACTGAAGCTTTCTTT. Amino acid sequence: CASNLLPGRQNTEAFF. The rearrangement uses TRBV19 and TRBJ1-1; D gene ambiguous. The CDR3 has 16 residues. CDR1 and CDR2 from the germline V gene are LNHDA and SQIVND (reference sequence). V lost 9 bases and J lost 1, with 21 bases in between. Variable domain in full (rest from reference TRBV19 and TRBJ1-1): DGGITQSPKYLFRKEGQNVTLSCEQNLNHDAMYWYRQDPGQGLRLIYYSQIVNDFQKGDIAEGYSVSREKKESFPLTVTSAQKNPTAFYLCASNLLPGRQNTEAFFGQGTRLTVV.

The gene calls are TRBV6-5 and TRBJ2-5; D might be TRBD1 (6 bases). V shed 6 bases and J shed 5 bases, with 13 bases lying between them. Looked up from germline, CDR1 is MNHEY and CDR2 is SVGAGI. The CDR3 covers 13 residues. CDR3: CASRLTGLETQYF. CDR3 in DNA: TGTGCCAGCAGGCTTACAGGGCTGGAGACCCAGTACTTC.

The rearrangement joins TRBV5-1 to TRBJ2-7, with D unresolved. Trimming took 5 bases from V and 3 from J, leaving 18 bases between them. This CDR3 has 15 amino acids. The germline V gene encodes CDR1 SGHRS and CDR2 YFSETQ. DNA of the CDR3: TGCGCCAGCAGATCCCCCCAAGACTCTGTCTACGAGCAGTACTTC. This gives the protein CASRSPQDSVYEQYF.

The chain has TRBV27 and TRBJ1-4; TRBD1 matches at 8 bases. The J segment lost 8 bases and the V segment lost 4 bases, leaving 12 bases of the junction unmatched. Germline CDR1 reads MNHEY; CDR2 reads SMNVEV (reference sequence). The CDR3 has 16 amino acids. The CDR3 here is CASSYRGQGMGEKLFF. The CDR3, as DNA: TGTGCCAGCAGTTATAGAGGACAGGGTATGGGCGAAAAACTGTTTTTT.

This chain uses TRBV30 with TRBJ2-1; 7 bases match TRBD1. Per the germline V gene, CDR1 is GTSNPN and CDR2 is SVGIG (reference sequence). J lost 12 bases, V lost 2 bases, and 7 bases had no gene match. The CDR3 totals 12 residues. The CDR3 sequence: CAWSLSEGAQFF. CDR3 DNA sequence: TGTGCCTGGAGTCTTTCTGAGGGGGCGCAGTTCTTC.